A selection of T cell receptor beta chains follows, all from one sample in a study of CD8 T cells in ankylosing spondylitis. MiXCR was run by TCRdb on the 5' RACE reads, yielding one entry per CDR3 protein. Seen here are about 90,000 distinct CDR3 sequences, around 8.5% observed once, and the top ten hold 25% to 35%. What was sequenced was blood, either unsorted or a sorted T cell fraction (not recorded which). These receptors all come from a male donor with ankylosing spondylitis. CDR3s include the opening cysteine and the closing phenylalanine or tryptophan. The D gene is left open where the match is weak. Clone size is not always given. Where it is, it says once, few, many or a class for expanded clones.

D gene	clone size	V gene	J gene	CDR3 length	CDR3 DNA	CDR3 protein
-	many	TRBV14	TRBJ2-7	13	TGTGCCAGCACCCTCGACCCTTCCTACGAGCAGTACTTC	CASTLDPSYEQYF
TRBD1	few	TRBV19	TRBJ1-1	18	TGTGCCAGTAGTGGCCCCGACAGGGGTTTTTTGGGGGACACTGAAGCTTTCTTT	CASSGPDRGFLGDTEAFF
TRBD2	few	TRBV13	TRBJ2-7	15	TGTGCCAGCAGCCTCGGACTAGCGGCAACCTACGAGCAGTACTTC	CASSLGLAATYEQYF
TRBD1	many	TRBV12-3/TRBV12-4	TRBJ2-1	14	TGTGCCAGCAGTGGGACAGGGGCCTACAATGAGCAGTTCTTC	CASSGTGAYNEQFF
-	few	TRBV12-5	TRBJ1-1	13	TGTGCTAGTGGTCCCGACAGCTCCCTTGAAGCTTTCTTT	CASGPDSSLEAFF
TRBD1	-	TRBV30	TRBJ1-1	15	TGTGCCTGGAGCATAAAGGACAGGGCGGGGGCTGAAGCTTTCTTT	CAWSIKDRAGAEAFF
-	few	TRBV3-1	TRBJ1-4	16	TGTGCCAGCAGCCAAGATCAAGCCGCGGGGAACGAAAAACTGTTTTTT	CASSQDQAAGNEKLFF
TRBD1	-	TRBV5-1	TRBJ2-7	13	TGCGCCAGCAGCCCAGACAGGGTAGAAGAGCAGTACTTC	CASSPDRVEEQYF
-	few	TRBV27	TRBJ2-2	12	TGTGCCAGCAGTTTCAGGGCCGGGGAGCTGTTTTTT	CASSFRAGELFF
-	many	TRBV19	TRBJ2-2	18	TGTGCCAGTAGTATTTCCGTCCTAGCAGCTACGAACACCGGGGAGCTGTTTTTT	CASSISVLAATNTGELFF
TRBD2	few	TRBV12-3/TRBV12-4	TRBJ2-1	14	TGTGCCAGCAAACCGACTAGCGGGGCCCTGGGGCAGTTCTTC	CASKPTSGALGQFF
TRBD1	many	TRBV20-1	TRBJ1-4	14	TGCAGTGCTAGAGGAGGCAGGGGGTCTGAAAAACTGTTTTTT	CSARGGRGSEKLFF
-	many	TRBV10-2	TRBJ2-3	14	TGCGCCAGCAGTGAGGACACACGCACAGATACGCAGTATTTT	CASSEDTRTDTQYF
TRBD2	few	TRBV5-6	TRBJ2-3	17	TGTGCCAGCACCCCGGGGGGGGGACTTGACCGAAGAGATACGCAGTATTTT	CASTPGGGLDRRDTQYF
TRBD1	many	TRBV29-1	TRBJ1-1	18	TGCAGCGTCGAGGGTAGCGTGGGACAGGGTTACATGAACACTGAAGCTTTCTTT	CSVEGSVGQGYMNTEAFF
TRBD2	-	TRBV6-1	TRBJ2-2	15	TGTGCCAGCAGTAATCTAGCGGGGGACGGCGGGGAGCTGTTTTTT	CASSNLAGDGGELFF
-	many	TRBV27	TRBJ2-1	12	TGTGCCAGCAGTCCGAGGACCGGAGAGCAGTTCTTC	CASSPRTGEQFF
TRBD1	few	TRBV7-9	TRBJ1-2	13	TGTGCCAGCAAAGTAGACAGGGCCTATGGCTACACCTTC	CASKVDRAYGYTF
-	-	TRBV7-9	TRBJ2-5	14	TGTGCCAGCACCACTACAAGAACACAAGAGACCCAGTACTTC	CASTTTRTQETQYF
-	-	TRBV20-1	TRBJ2-7	13	TGCAGTGCCCCGGACGGGGCATACTACGAGCAGTACTTC	CSAPDGAYYEQYF
TRBD2	few	TRBV2	TRBJ2-3	16	TGTGCCAGCAGTGAAGTCAAATTGCGGGAGTTGGATACGCAGTATTTT	CASSEVKLRELDTQYF
-	-	TRBV6-5	TRBJ2-1	15	TGTGCCAGCAGTTACACAAATCCCGGGTACGGTGAGCAGTTCTTC	CASSYTNPGYGEQFF
-	few	TRBV20-1	TRBJ1-6	18	TGCAGTGCTAGGCCTCCTAGGGCTGGGAGCTCCTATAATTCACCCCTCCACTTT	CSARPPRAGSSYNSPLHF
-	-	TRBV19	TRBJ2-5	12	TGTGCCTCAGTGGTGGGACTGGAGACCCAGTACTTC	CASVVGLETQYF
TRBD2	-	TRBV7-8	TRBJ2-1	16	TGTGCCAGCACCGGACTAGCGGGGACTTCCTACAATGAGCAGTTCTTC	CASTGLAGTSYNEQFF
-	-	TRBV29-1	TRBJ2-2	16	TGCAGCGTACTCAGGTCCGGGGCCAAAAACACCGGGGAGCTGTTTTTT	CSVLRSGAKNTGELFF
TRBD1	many	TRBV4-1	TRBJ2-5	16	TGCGCCAGCAGCTCACGACAGGGGGCGAGCGGGGAGACCCAGTACTTC	CASSSRQGASGETQYF
-	many	TRBV20-1	TRBJ1-1	14	TGCACTGCTAGAGCAGATCAGGGAACCCCTGGGGCTTTCTTT	CTARADQGTPGAFF
-	few	TRBV10-2	TRBJ2-1	14	TGCGCCAGCAGTGAGACGGGACCCCACAATGAGCAGTTCTTC	CASSETGPHNEQFF
-	-	TRBV5-6	TRBJ1-2	16	TGTGCCAGCAGCCCTAGGTCGGGGGAATTCGGCTATGGCTACACCTTC	CASSPRSGEFGYGYTF
-	-	TRBV6-5	TRBJ2-1	14	TGTGCCAGCAGTTACTATGATGATTACAATGAGCAGTTCTTC	CASSYYDDYNEQFF
-	many	TRBV25-1	TRBJ2-4	11	TGTGCCAGCGCGGTCCAAAACATTCAGTACTTC	CASAVQNIQYF
TRBD2	many	TRBV7-8	TRBJ2-1	12	TGTGCCAGCAGCCCCGGGGGGAGTGAGCAGTTCTTC	CASSPGGSEQFF
TRBD2	-	TRBV9	TRBJ2-5	15	TGTGCCAGCAGCGGGGAGACTAGCGGGACGGAGACCCAGTACTTC	CASSGETSGTETQYF
-	few	TRBV13	TRBJ2-1	14	TGTGCCAGCAGCTTAGAAGGGTTAGGGAATGAGCAGTTCTTC	CASSLEGLGNEQFF
TRBD2	-	TRBV11-2	TRBJ2-3	16	TGTGCCAGCAGCATCGGGACTAGCGGGCTCACAGATACGCAGTATTTT	CASSIGTSGLTDTQYF
-	many	TRBV7-7	TRBJ2-3	13	TGTGCCAGCAGCCATTTGGGACTGAATACGCAGTATTTT	CASSHLGLNTQYF
TRBD2	once	TRBV3-1	TRBJ2-1	17	TGTGCCAGCAGCCCCTCCCGACTAGCGGGAGGGCCAACTGAGCAGTTCTTC	CASSPSRLAGGPTEQFF